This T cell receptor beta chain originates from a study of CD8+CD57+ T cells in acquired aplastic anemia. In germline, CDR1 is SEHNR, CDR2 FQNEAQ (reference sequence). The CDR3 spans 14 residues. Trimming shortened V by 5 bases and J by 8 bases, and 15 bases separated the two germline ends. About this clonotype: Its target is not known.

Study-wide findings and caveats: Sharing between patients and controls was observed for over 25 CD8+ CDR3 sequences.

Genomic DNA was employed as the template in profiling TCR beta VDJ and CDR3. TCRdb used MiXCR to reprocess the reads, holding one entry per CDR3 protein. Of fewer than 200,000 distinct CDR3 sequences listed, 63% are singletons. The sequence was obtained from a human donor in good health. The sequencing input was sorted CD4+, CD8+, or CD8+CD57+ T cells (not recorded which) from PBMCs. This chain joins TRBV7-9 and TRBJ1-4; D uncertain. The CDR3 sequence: CASSLTPSREKLFF. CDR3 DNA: TGTGCCAGCAGCCTGACACCCTCGAGGGAAAAACTGTTTTTT.